This T cell receptor beta chain was sequenced for a study of human T cells and chemical hapten exposure. Germline CDR1 reads MGHRA; CDR2 reads YSYEKL. Trimming stripped 1 base from V and 5 bases from J, with 3 bases between. The CDR3 has 11 amino acids. Original processing notes: Sample-level TCR yields exhibited a median of 95,638, with a range of about 23,224 to 700,000. Via MiXCR, TCRdb re-called the RACE reads, giving one row per CDR3 protein. It is TCRdb's table, rather than the study itself, that gives the V and J calls and clone size. The repertoire holds some 42,000 distinct CDR3 sequences, with approximately 9% as singletons. General study results and limits: Patch test score was positively correlated with the counts of TCRs that had expanded at PT1. The presence of alopecia in the donors means their immune response may differ from healthy people's.

Worth noting for this clonotype: The antigen is unknown. A much larger clone lies one base from this, so it may be a read error.

Time point defined: patch test 2, 6 weeks after DPC sensitization. Treatment described: therapeutic diphenylcyclopropenone sensitization with weekly scalp DPC. Every donor had alopecia and was 18 to 70 years old; all were suitable for DPC. The rearrangement uses TRBV4-1 and TRBJ2-7; D unresolved. This material consisted of whole blood, taken in connection with sensitization to the hapten diphenylcyclopropenone (DPC). The clonotype was recovered from a woman aged 40 to 50 with alopecia areata. Some clones in this sample may be carry-over from other donors' samples. The CDR3 loop is CASSQGDEQYF. As DNA, the CDR3 is TGCGCCAGCAGCCAAGGGGACGAGCAGTACTTC.